The 18 T cell receptor beta chains below all came from one sample that was sequenced in a study of shared clonotypes between healthy human individuals. Produced via immunoSEQ multiplex PCR; TCRdb's table is partial and in-frame only. This table has roughly 500,000 clones, less than 96% appearing once. The sequenced material came from naive CD4+ T cells sorted from blood. Subset specified: CD45RA+ positively selected. Receptors originate from a woman in her twenties or thirties in good health.

V is TRBV5-1 and J is TRBJ1-2, with a possible D match to TRBD1 (5 bases). Germline V CDR1 and CDR2: SGHRS, YFSETQ. This CDR3 has 16 amino acids. V lost 2 bases, J lost 6 bases, and 20 bases lay in between. Here the CDR3 DNA reads TGCGCCAGCAGCTTACTCATCGACGCCCGGGGCGATGGCTACACCTTC. Its protein is CASSLLIDARGDGYTF.

The rearrangement links TRBV6-5 to TRBJ2-3; 9 nucleotides match TRBD2. The CDR3 is 13 amino acids. J lost 13 bases, V lost 5 bases, and 10 bases had no gene match. Germline CDR1 and CDR2: MNHEY and SVGAGI. DNA for the CDR3: TGTGCCAGCAGTCCCGGACTAGCGTTTTATGAGTATTTT. Amino acid sequence: CASSPGLAFYEYF.

This chain joins TRBV28 and TRBJ2-5; 10 positions agree with TRBD2. The CDR3 totals 16 residues. With V trimmed by 6 bases and J by 5 bases, 12 bases remained unmatched. CDR1 MDHEN and CDR2 SYDVKM come from the germline V gene. The chain's CDR3 is CASSARGGLARETQYF. In DNA form, the CDR3 reads TGTGCCAGCAGCGCCCGAGGGGGACTAGCGAGGGAGACCCAGTACTTC.

CDR3 in amino acids: CASSKGTNQPQHF. CDR3 DNA: TGTGCCAGCTCAAAAGGAACTAATCAGCCCCAGCATTTT. The rearrangement uses TRBV18 and TRBJ1-5; D ambiguous. The length of the CDR3 is 13 residues. Deletions cut 5 bases from V and 4 bases from J, with 9 bases between. Germline V gene data show CDR1 as KGHSH and CDR2 as LQKENI.

The chain employs TRBV19 and TRBJ2-7; TRBD1 matches 9 bases. Losses at the gene ends were 5 bases for V and 5 bases for J; bases not matched to a gene: 4. The germline V gene has CDR1 LNHDA and CDR2 SQIVND (reference sequence). This CDR3 region has 13 residues. As DNA, the CDR3 is TGTGCCAGTAGTGGAAGGACAGGGGACGAGCAGTACTTC. This codes for CASSGRTGDEQYF.

The chain carries TRBV4-1 and TRBJ2-7; 7 bases are shared with TRBD1. CDR1 and CDR2 (germline): MGHRA, YSYEKL. V lost 0 bases, J lost 3 bases, and 11 bases stayed unmatched. This CDR3 comprises 17 residues. The DNA of the CDR3 is TGCGCCAGCAGCCAAGATAGGGGGCAGGGGTCCCACTACGAGCAGTACTTC. Protein: CASSQDRGQGSHYEQYF.

The table lists this clone with a count of one. The chain is built from TRBV5-4 and TRBJ2-3; 8 bases map to TRBD2. Germline V gene lookup returns CDR1 SGHNT and CDR2 YYREEE (reference sequence). The CDR3 totals 14 residues. V gave up 5 bases and J gave up 1 base; unmatched junction bases: 3. Here the CDR3 reads CASRLTSGTDTQYF. CDR3 DNA sequence: TGTGCCAGCAGGTTGACTAGCGGCACAGATACGCAGTATTTT.

In this sample, this clone turned up once. The rearrangement joins TRBV9 to TRBJ2-1; 8 nucleotides align to TRBD2. With V trimmed by 4 bases and J by 6 bases, 9 bases remained unmatched. Germline CDR1 and CDR2: SGDLS and YYNGEE. The CDR3 sequence is 15 residues long. The CDR3 region is CASSIERERGNEQFF. The CDR3 DNA sequence: TGTGCCAGCAGCATCGAGCGGGAGCGTGGCAATGAGCAGTTCTTC.

The CDR3 is CASSPGRTGIYEQYF. CDR3 bases: TGTGCCAGCAGCCCCGGGAGGACAGGAATCTACGAGCAGTACTTC. The chain carries TRBV2 and TRBJ2-7; D is possibly TRBD1 or TRBD2 (7 bases each). Per germline, CDR1 SNHLY and CDR2 FYNNEI. The CDR3 runs 15 residues. V shed 6 bases and J shed 3 bases, with 18 bases lying between them.

The rearrangement joins TRBV5-8 to TRBJ1-5; 8 nucleotides align to TRBD1. Germline CDR1 is SGHTS and CDR2 is YDEGEE. This CDR3 spans 14 amino acids. V gave up 6 bases and J gave up 8 bases; unmatched junction bases: 10. CDR3 DNA: TGTGCCAGCATAGACAGGGGCGAGGTGAAGCCCCAGCATTTT. It yields the protein CASIDRGEVKPQHF.

V is TRBV15 and J is TRBJ2-5; 7 bases are a match to TRBD1. J gave up 3 bases and V 2 bases, and 6 bases lay outside the gene matches. Germline values: CDR1 LNHNV, CDR2 YYDKDF (reference sequence). CDR3 length: 15 amino acids. This CDR3 is CATSRSSGTEETQYF. DNA of the CDR3: TGTGCCACCAGCAGATCCTCCGGGACAGAAGAGACCCAGTACTTC.

The chain recombines TRBV4-1 with TRBJ1-1, with D possibly matching TRBD1 (5 bases). This CDR3 has 16 residues. Germline assignment: CDR1 MGHRA and CDR2 YSYEKL. V gave up 2 bases and J gave up 0 bases, with 13 bases separating them. The CDR3 nucleotides are TGCGCCAGCAGCCAATCTAGACAGCTCTTGAACACTGAAGCTTTCTTT. Protein sequence: CASSQSRQLLNTEAFF.

The chain uses TRBV28 and TRBJ2-7, with 8 nucleotides matching TRBD1. This CDR3 contains 14 residues. Germline values: CDR1 MDHEN, CDR2 SYDVKM. Trimming removed 6 bases from V and 5 bases from J; junction bases left unmatched: 9. The DNA for the CDR3 is TGTGCCAGCAGCTCGGGACAGGATTGGAACGAGCAGTACTTC. Translated, it gives CASSSGQDWNEQYF.

The chain recombines TRBV19 with TRBJ2-7, with 8 bases matching TRBD1. The V and J ends lost 8 bases and 3 bases, in that order; junction bases with no gene match: 9. This CDR3 is 14 amino acids long. CDR1 is LNHDA, CDR2 SQIVND, per germline (reference sequence). CDR3 in amino acids: CASATGTGDYEQYF. As DNA, the CDR3 is TGTGCCAGTGCCACCGGGACAGGAGACTACGAGCAGTACTTC.

The rearrangement joins TRBV6-6 to TRBJ2-7; 7 nucleotides align to TRBD2. The length of the CDR3 is 15 residues. V dropped 6 bases and J dropped 2; count of bases not matched to a gene: 10. Germline V gene data show CDR1 as MNHNY and CDR2 as SVGAGI (reference sequence). The CDR3, as DNA: TGTGCCAGCAGACGTGAACAGCGGGGAACCTACGAGCAGTACTTC. It encodes CASRREQRGTYEQYF.

This clone was detected once. The chain employs TRBV19 and TRBJ1-1; D is perhaps TRBD1 (5 bases). V dropped 4 bases and J dropped 7 bases, with 13 bases sitting between them. The germline V gene has CDR1 LNHDA and CDR2 SQIVND (reference sequence). This CDR3 is built from 13 residues. DNA of the CDR3: TGTGCCAGTAGTACTGACTGGGGGAGTGAAGCTTTCTTT. Protein: CASSTDWGSEAFF.

The chain links TRBV4-1 to TRBJ2-7, with 11 nucleotides matching TRBD2. Germline CDR1 and CDR2: MGHRA and YSYEKL. Trimming cost V 2 bases and J 3 bases; bases outside gene matches: 3. The CDR3 is made up of 15 amino acids. CDR3 DNA sequence: TGCGCCAGCAGCCAATTTCTAGCGGGAGGCTACGAGCAGTACTTC. Its translation: CASSQFLAGGYEQYF.

This clone turned up a few times. This chain connects TRBV7-2 to TRBJ2-7; tentative D call: TRBD2 (6 bases). V lost 5 bases to trimming and J lost 4 bases, with 9 bases between them. Germline CDR1 is SGHTA and CDR2 is FQGNSA. This CDR3 is 12 amino acids long. The CDR3 nucleotides are TGTGCCAGCAGCCCAGGGACTTACGAGCAGTACTTC. As protein: CASSPGTYEQYF.